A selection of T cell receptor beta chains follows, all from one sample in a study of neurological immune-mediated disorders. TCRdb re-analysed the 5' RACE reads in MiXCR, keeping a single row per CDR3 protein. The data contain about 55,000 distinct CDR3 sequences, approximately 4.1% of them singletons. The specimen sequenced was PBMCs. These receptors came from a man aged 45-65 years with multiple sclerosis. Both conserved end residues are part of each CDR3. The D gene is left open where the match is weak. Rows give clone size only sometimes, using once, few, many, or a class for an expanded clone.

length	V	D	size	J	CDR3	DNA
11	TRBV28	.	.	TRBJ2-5	CASTIEETQYF	TGTGCCAGCACAATAGAAGAGACCCAGTACTTC
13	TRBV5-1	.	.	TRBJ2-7	CASSLGSEYEQYF	TGCGCCAGCAGTTTGGGGTCGGAGTACGAGCAGTACTTC
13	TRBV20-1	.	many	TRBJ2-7	CSALPGTIFEQYF	TGCAGTGCTCTTCCGGGAACAATTTTCGAGCAGTACTTC
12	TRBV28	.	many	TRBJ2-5	CASSYREETQYF	TGTGCCAGCAGTTACAGGGAAGAGACCCAGTACTTC
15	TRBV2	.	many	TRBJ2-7	CASSPGGSLSYEQYF	TGTGCCAGCAGTCCGGGGGGCTCACTTTCCTACGAGCAGTACTTC
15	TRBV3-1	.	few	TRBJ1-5	CASSQEPGRHQPQNF	TGTGCCAGCAGCCAAGAACCCGGCAGGCATCAGCCCCAGAATTTT
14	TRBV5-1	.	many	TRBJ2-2	CASSPMTDTGELFF	TGCGCCAGCAGCCCAATGACAGACACCGGGGAGCTGTTTTTT
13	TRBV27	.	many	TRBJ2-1	CASSSIAYNEQFF	TGTGCCAGCAGTTCAATAGCGTACAATGAGCAGTTCTTC
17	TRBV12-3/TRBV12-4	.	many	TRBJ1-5	CASSFSARDPRNQPQHF	TGTGCCAGCAGTTTTTCCGCCCGGGACCCCAGGAATCAGCCCCAGCATTTT
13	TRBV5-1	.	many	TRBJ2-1	CASSPTGLDEQFF	TGCGCCAGCAGCCCAACAGGGTTAGACGAGCAGTTCTTC
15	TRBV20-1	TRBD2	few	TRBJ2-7	CSALETSGRFDEQYF	TGCAGTGCTCTTGAGACTAGCGGGAGGTTCGACGAGCAGTACTTC
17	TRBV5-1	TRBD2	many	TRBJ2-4	CASSPSAGGYRQNIQYF	TGCGCCAGCAGCCCCTCGGCGGGAGGGTATCGGCAAAACATTCAGTACTTC
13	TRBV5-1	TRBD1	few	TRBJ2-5	CASSGTGIQTQYF	TGCGCCAGCAGCGGGACAGGGATTCAGACCCAGTACTTC
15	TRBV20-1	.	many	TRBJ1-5	CSARDRGAAYQPQHF	TGCAGTGCTAGAGATCGCGGGGCGGCATATCAGCCCCAGCATTTT
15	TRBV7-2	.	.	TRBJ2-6	CASSLVAEWANVLTF	TGTGCCAGCAGCTTAGTCGCGGAATGGGCCAACGTCCTGACTTTC
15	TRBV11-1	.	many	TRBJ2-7	CASSSGTPSSYEQYF	TGTGCCAGCAGCTCCGGGACACCGAGCTCCTACGAGCAGTACTTC
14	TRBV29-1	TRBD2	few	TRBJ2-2	CSVYLAEQTGELFF	TGCAGCGTCTACCTAGCGGAGCAAACCGGGGAGCTGTTTTTT
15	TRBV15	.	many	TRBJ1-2	CATSRIPPQNYGYTF	TGTGCCACCAGCAGAATCCCCCCGCAGAACTATGGCTACACCTTC
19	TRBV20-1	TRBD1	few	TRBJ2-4	CSASRFSFRDRGPQAIQYF	TGCAGTGCTAGTCGGTTCAGTTTTCGGGACAGGGGGCCCCAGGCCATTCAGTACTTC
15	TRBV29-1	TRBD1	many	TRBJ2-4	CSVAGTGGNKNIQYF	TGCAGCGTTGCCGGGACAGGGGGGAACAAAAACATTCAGTACTTC
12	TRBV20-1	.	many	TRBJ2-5	CSASIIQETQYF	TGCAGTGCTAGCATTATTCAAGAGACCCAGTACTTC
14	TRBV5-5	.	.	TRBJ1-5	CASSNPGRNQPQNF	TGTGCCAGCAGCAACCCGGGCCGCAATCAGCCCCAGAATTTT
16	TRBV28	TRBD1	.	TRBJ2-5	CASSPRRGTGQETQYF	TGTGCCAGCAGTCCGCGTAGGGGGACAGGGCAAGAGACCCAGTACTTC
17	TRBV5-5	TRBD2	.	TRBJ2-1	CVSSLVFRGRAGNEQFF	TGTGTCAGCAGCTTGGTCTTTCGCGGGAGAGCGGGCAATGAGCAGTTCTTC
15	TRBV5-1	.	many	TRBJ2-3	CASSLWGSGTDTQYF	TGCGCCAGCAGCTTGTGGGGTTCGGGGACAGATACGCAGTATTTT
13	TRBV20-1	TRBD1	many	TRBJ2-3	CSAPDRVSDTQYF	TGCAGTGCTCCAGACAGGGTATCAGATACGCAGTATTTT
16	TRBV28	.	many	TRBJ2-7	CASSTSGSKSSYEQYF	TGTGCCAGCAGTACTTCCGGGTCTAAGAGCTCCTACGAGCAGTACTTC
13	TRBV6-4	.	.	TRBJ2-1	CASSASPWAEQFF	TGTGCCAGCAGTGCCTCTCCATGGGCGGAGCAGTTCTTC
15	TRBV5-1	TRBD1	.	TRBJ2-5	CASDPGQGHQETQYF	TGCGCCAGCGATCCCGGACAGGGTCATCAAGAGACCCAGTACTTC
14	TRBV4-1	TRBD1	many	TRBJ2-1	CASSSGPDRIEQFF	TGCGCCAGCAGCTCCGGGCCGGACAGGATCGAGCAGTTCTTC
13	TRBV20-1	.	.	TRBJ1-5	CSALQASNQPQHF	TGCAGTGCTCTTCAGGCGAGCAATCAGCCCCAGCATTTT
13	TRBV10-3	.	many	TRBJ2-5	CAASVGLKETQYF	TGTGCCGCCTCTGTGGGCTTGAAAGAGACCCAGTACTTC
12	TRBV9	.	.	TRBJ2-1	CASSKTINEQFF	TGTGCCAGCAGCAAGACCATAAATGAGCAGTTCTTC
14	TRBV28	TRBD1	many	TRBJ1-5	CASRGQGVNQPQNF	TGTGCCAGCAGGGGACAGGGAGTAAATCAGCCCCAGAATTTT
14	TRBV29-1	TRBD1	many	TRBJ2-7	CSVVSGQGLYEQYF	TGCAGCGTTGTCTCGGGACAGGGTCTATACGAGCAGTACTTC
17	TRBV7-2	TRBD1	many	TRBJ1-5	CASSLRTGRDFNQPQHF	TGTGCCAGCAGCTTACGGACAGGGAGGGACTTCAATCAGCCCCAGCATTTT
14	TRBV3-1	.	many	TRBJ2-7	CASSRTEPSYEQYF	TGTGCCAGCAGCCGGACAGAACCCTCCTACGAGCAGTACTTC
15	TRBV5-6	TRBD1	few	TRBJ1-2	CASSFQDREYYGYTF	TGTGCCAGCAGCTTCCAGGACAGGGAATACTATGGCTACACCTTC
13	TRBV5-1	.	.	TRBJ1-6	CASSLDTTSPLHF	TGCGCCAGCAGCTTGGACACTACTTCACCCCTCCACTTT
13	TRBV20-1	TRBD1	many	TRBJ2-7	CSAREGGWYEQYF	TGCAGTGCTAGAGAAGGGGGCTGGTACGAGCAGTACTTC
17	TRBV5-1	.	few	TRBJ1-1	CASSLVGGIGVNTEAFF	TGCGCCAGCAGCTTGGTCGGGGGCATTGGGGTGAACACTGAAGCTTTCTTT
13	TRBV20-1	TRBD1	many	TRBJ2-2	CSAGTVTTGELFF	TGCAGTGCCGGGACAGTAACCACCGGGGAGCTGTTTTTT
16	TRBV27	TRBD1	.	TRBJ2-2	CASSLAGGENTGELFF	TGTGCCAGCAGTTTAGCAGGGGGAGAGAACACCGGGGAGCTGTTTTTT
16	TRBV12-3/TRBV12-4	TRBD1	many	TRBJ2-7	CASRPTRGGRDYEQYF	TGTGCCAGCAGACCAACCCGAGGGGGCCGAGACTACGAGCAGTACTTC
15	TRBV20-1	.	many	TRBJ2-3	CSASPERSFPDTQYF	TGCAGTGCTAGTCCCGAGAGGAGCTTCCCAGATACGCAGTATTTT